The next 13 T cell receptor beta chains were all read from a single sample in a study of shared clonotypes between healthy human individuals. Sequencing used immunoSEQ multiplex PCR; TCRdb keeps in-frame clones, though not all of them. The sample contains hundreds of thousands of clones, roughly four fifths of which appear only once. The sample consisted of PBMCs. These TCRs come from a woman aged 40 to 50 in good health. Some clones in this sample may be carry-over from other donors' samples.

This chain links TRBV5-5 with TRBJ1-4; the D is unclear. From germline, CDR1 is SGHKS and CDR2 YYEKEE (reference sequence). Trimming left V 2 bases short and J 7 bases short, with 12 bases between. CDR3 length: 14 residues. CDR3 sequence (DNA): TGTGCCAGCAGCTTCGGAGATTTTGGTGAAAAACTGTTTTTT. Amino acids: CASSFGDFGEKLFF.

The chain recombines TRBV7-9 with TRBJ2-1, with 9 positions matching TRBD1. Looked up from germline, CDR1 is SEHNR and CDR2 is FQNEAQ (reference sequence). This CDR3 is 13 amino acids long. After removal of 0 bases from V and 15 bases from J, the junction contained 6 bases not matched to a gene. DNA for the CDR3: TGTGCCAGCAGCTTAGCGGGACAGGGAATAGCGTTCTTC. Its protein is CASSLAGQGIAFF.

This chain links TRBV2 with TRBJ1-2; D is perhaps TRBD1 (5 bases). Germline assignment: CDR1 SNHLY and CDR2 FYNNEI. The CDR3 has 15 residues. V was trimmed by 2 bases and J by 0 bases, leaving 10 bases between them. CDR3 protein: CASSEWGEANYGYTF. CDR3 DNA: TGTGCCAGCAGTGAATGGGGGGAAGCTAACTATGGCTACACCTTC.

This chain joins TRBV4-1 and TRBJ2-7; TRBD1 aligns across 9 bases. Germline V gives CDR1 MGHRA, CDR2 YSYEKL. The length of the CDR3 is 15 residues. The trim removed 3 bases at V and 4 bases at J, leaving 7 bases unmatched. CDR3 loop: CASSQEPGQGYEQYF. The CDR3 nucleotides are TGCGCCAGCAGCCAGGAACCGGGACAGGGTTACGAGCAGTACTTC.

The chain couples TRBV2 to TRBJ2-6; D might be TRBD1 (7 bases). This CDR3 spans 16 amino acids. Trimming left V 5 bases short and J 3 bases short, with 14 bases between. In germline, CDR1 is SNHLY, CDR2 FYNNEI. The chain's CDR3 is CASSLEGAVGANVLTF. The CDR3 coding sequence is TGTGCCAGCAGTTTGGAGGGGGCGGTTGGGGCCAACGTCCTGACTTTC.

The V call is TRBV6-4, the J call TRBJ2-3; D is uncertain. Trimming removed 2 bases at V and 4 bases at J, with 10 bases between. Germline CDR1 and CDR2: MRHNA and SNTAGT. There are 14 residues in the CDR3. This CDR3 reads CASSDAQKPDTQYF. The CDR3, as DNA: TGTGCCAGCAGTGACGCACAAAAACCAGATACGCAGTATTTT.

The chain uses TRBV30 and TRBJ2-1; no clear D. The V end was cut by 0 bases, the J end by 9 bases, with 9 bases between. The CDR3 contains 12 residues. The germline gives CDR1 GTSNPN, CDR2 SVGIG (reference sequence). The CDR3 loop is CAWSVWVGEQFF. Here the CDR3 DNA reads TGTGCCTGGAGTGTATGGGTTGGTGAGCAGTTCTTC.

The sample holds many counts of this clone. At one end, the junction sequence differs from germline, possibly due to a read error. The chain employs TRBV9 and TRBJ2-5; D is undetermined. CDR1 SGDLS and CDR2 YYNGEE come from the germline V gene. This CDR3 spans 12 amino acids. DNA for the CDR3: TGTGCCAGCAGCGTGGATCAAGGGACCCAGTACTTC. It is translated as CASSVDQGTQYF.

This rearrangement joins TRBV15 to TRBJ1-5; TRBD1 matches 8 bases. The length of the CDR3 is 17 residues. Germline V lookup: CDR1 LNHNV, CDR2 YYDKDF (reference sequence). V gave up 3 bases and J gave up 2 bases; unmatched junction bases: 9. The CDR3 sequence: CATSRDQGAAGNQPQHF. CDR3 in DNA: TGTGCCACCAGCAGGGATCAGGGGGCCGCGGGCAATCAGCCCCAGCATTTT.

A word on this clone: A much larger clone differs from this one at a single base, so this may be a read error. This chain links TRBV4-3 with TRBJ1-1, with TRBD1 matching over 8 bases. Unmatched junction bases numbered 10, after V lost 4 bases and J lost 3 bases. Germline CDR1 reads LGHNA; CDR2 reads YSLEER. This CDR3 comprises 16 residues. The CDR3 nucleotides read TGCGCCAGCAGCCCGTGGACAGGGATTGCGGACACTGAAGCTTTCTTT. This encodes CASSPWTGIADTEAFF.

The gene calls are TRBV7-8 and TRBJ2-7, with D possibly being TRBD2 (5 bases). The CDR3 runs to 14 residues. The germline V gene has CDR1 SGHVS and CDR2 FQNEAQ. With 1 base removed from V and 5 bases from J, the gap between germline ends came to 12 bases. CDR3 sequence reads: CASSLEREWNEQYF. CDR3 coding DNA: TGTGCCAGCAGCTTAGAAAGGGAGTGGAACGAGCAGTACTTC.

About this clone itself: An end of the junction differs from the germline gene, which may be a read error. CDR3 nucleotides: TGTGTCAGCAGCCTGGGACGGACTAATGAAAAACTGTTTTTT. It is translated as CVSSLGRTNEKLFF. This rearrangement joins TRBV11-2 to TRBJ1-4; TRBD1 might be the D (5 bases). Per the germline V gene, CDR1 is SGHAT and CDR2 is FQNNGV. The CDR3 is 14 amino acids. Based on the CDR3 plus reference TRBV11-2 and TRBJ1-4, the full variable domain is EAGVAQSPRYKIIEKRQSVAFWCNPISGHATLYWYQQILGQGPKLLIQFQNNGVVDDSQLPKDRFSAERLKGVDSTLKIQPAKLEDSAVYLCVSSLGRTNEKLFFGSGTQLSVL.

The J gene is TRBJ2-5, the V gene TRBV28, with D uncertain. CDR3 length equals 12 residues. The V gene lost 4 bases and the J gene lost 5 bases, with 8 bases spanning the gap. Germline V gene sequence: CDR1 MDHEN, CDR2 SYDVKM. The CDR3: CASSSGWETQYF. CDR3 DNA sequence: TGTGCCAGCAGTTCGGGTTGGGAGACCCAGTACTTC. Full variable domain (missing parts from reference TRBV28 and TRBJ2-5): DVKVTQSSRYLVKRTGEKVFLECVQDMDHENMFWYRQDPGLGLRLIYFSYDVKMKEKGDIPEGYSVSREKKERFSLILESASTNQTSMYLCASSSGWETQYFGPGTRLLVL.